Following are 20 T cell receptor beta chains from one sample sequenced in a study of control samples from healthy donors and cancer patients. Assay used: immunoSEQ multiplex PCR; TCRdb lists only in-frame clones, some missing. The sample records around 49,000 clones, approximately 89% being singletons. The sequenced material came from PBMCs. These receptors were taken from a middle-aged man with colorectal cancer.

The J gene is TRBJ1-6, the V gene TRBV2, with 9 bases that match TRBD1. The CDR3 has 15 amino acids. Per the germline V gene, CDR1 is SNHLY and CDR2 is FYNNEI. V was pared by 6 bases and J by 4 bases, with 4 bases of the junction left unmatched. This CDR3 is CASRPGQGYNSPLHF. The DNA for the CDR3 is TGTGCCAGCAGACCGGGACAGGGATATAATTCACCCCTCCACTTT. Using reference TRBV2 and TRBJ1-6 for the parts outside the CDR3, the full variable domain is EPEVTQTPSHQVTQMGQEVILRCVPISNHLYFYWYRQILGQKVEFLVSFYNNEISEKSEIFDDQFSVERPDGSNFTLKIRSTKLEDSAMYFCASRPGQGYNSPLHFGNGTRLTVT.

The rearrangement uses TRBV6-5 and TRBJ1-2, with D uncertain. CDR3 length: 13 amino acids. Trimming cost V 11 bases and J 2 bases, with 15 bases left between them. Germline V gene lookup returns CDR1 MNHEY and CDR2 SVGAGI. The CDR3: CAVIDSRNYGYTF. CDR3 coding DNA: TGTGCCGTCATAGATAGCCGAAACTATGGCTACACCTTC.

This sequence joins TRBV3-1 (or the pseudogene TRBV3-2) and TRBJ2-7; D uncertain. The CDR3 has 15 amino acids. Germline CDR1 LGHDT, CDR2 YNNKEL (reference sequence). V gave up 1 base and J gave up 5 bases, with 15 bases separating them. Written as DNA, the CDR3 is TGTGCCAGCAGCCAAGGGCCTGGCGAGAGCCACGAGCAGTACTTC. This translates into CASSQGPGESHEQYF.

The chain joins TRBV19 to TRBJ2-2; D uncertain. The CDR3 totals 16 residues. Germline values: CDR1 LNHDA, CDR2 SQIVND (reference sequence). V shed 7 bases and J shed 1 base, with 16 bases lying between them. The CDR3, as DNA: TGTGCCAGTACCCCCCGAGGCAGGTTGAACACCGGGGAGCTGTTTTTT. Protein: CASTPRGRLNTGELFF.

The CDR3 coding sequence is TGTGCCAGCTCACGAGGGGACGAGCAGTACTTC. This gives the protein CASSRGDEQYF. The V gene is TRBV18, the J gene TRBJ2-7; D is possibly TRBD1 or TRBD2 (5 bases each). From germline, CDR1 is KGHSH and CDR2 LQKENI. V lost 4 bases and J 5 bases, leaving 6 bases between the germline ends. The CDR3 has 11 amino acids.

This clone showed up just a few times. The chain recombines TRBV7-9 with TRBJ2-2; D possibly corresponds to TRBD2 (5 bases). CDR3 length: 14 amino acids. Germline values: CDR1 SEHNR, CDR2 FQNEAQ (reference sequence). V was cut by 2 bases and J by 4 bases, with 8 bases left in between. CDR3 sequence: CASSLTGGTGELFF. The DNA of the CDR3 is TGTGCCAGCAGCTTAACCGGAGGCACCGGGGAGCTGTTTTTT.

This chain connects TRBV5-6 to TRBJ2-1, with D possibly being TRBD1 (5 bases). V dropped 3 bases and J dropped 5 bases, with 9 bases sitting between them. There are 13 residues in the CDR3. Germline V gene lookup returns CDR1 SGHDT and CDR2 YYEEEE. The CDR3 DNA reads TGTGCCAGCAGCTCCAGGGAAAACAATGAGCAGTTCTTC. This translates into CASSSRENNEQFF.

This chain connects TRBV29-1 to TRBJ2-7, with TRBD1 identical over 7 bases. The CDR3 totals 13 residues. V was clipped by 3 bases and J by 6 bases; unmatched bases: 8. CDR1 and CDR2 from the germline V gene are SQVTM and ANQGSEA. CDR3 nucleotide sequence: TGCAGCGTTGACCCAGGGGGAAAGGGCGAGCAGTACTTC. Its protein product is CSVDPGGKGEQYF.

J is TRBJ1-2 and V is TRBV19; the D is unclear. The CDR3 spans 15 residues. The V end lost 2 bases, the J end lost 4 bases, and 14 bases lay between the germline ends. The germline gives CDR1 LNHDA, CDR2 SQIVND (reference sequence). The CDR3 spells CASSINRRYRYGYTF. CDR3 bases: TGTGCCAGTAGTATAAACCGCAGATACCGCTATGGCTACACCTTC.

The rearrangement links TRBV6-5 to TRBJ2-5; TRBD1 matches 7 bases. V gave up 6 bases and J gave up 2 bases; unmatched junction bases: 9. Germline V gene lookup returns CDR1 MNHEY and CDR2 SVGAGI. The CDR3 loop spans 15 amino acids. The CDR3 is CASRVMPDRQETQYF. The DNA of the CDR3 is TGTGCCAGCAGGGTAATGCCGGACAGGCAAGAGACCCAGTACTTC.

The chain recombines TRBV2 with TRBJ1-2; D not resolved. This CDR3 is 12 amino acids long. With 7 bases removed from V and 8 bases from J, the gap between germline ends came to 14 bases. CDR1 and CDR2 (germline): SNHLY, FYNNEI. CDR3 loop: CASTGGPGGYTF. The CDR3 DNA is TGTGCCAGCACCGGCGGGCCGGGCGGCTACACCTTC.

The chain joins TRBV6-1 to TRBJ2-7; D ambiguous. Germline V gene data show CDR1 as MNHNS and CDR2 as SASEGT. V dropped 2 bases and J dropped 4 bases, with 6 bases sitting between them. CDR3 size: 12 residues. The CDR3, as DNA: TGTGCCAGCAGTGAATCTTGGTACGAGCAGTACTTC. Amino acid sequence: CASSESWYEQYF.

The V call is TRBV7-3, the J call TRBJ2-7, with TRBD2 matching over 9 bases. The CDR3 covers 14 residues. Losses at the gene ends were 5 bases for V and 4 bases for J; bases not matched to a gene: 6. Germline-derived CDR1 and CDR2 are SGHTA and FQGTGA. CDR3: CASSPGTSRYEQYF. CDR3 nucleotide sequence: TGTGCCAGCAGCCCAGGGACTAGCCGGTACGAGCAGTACTTC.

This chain links TRBV5-1 with TRBJ2-2; D uncertain. The CDR3 loop spans 15 amino acids. V was shortened by 1 base and J by 0 bases, with 7 bases between the two germline ends. Germline V gene lookup returns CDR1 SGHRS and CDR2 YFSETQ. In DNA form, the CDR3 reads TGCGCCAGCAGCTTGACGCGGACGAACACCGGGGAGCTGTTTTTT. It yields the protein CASSLTRTNTGELFF.

In its sample, this clone was seen once. The chain combines TRBV24-1 with TRBJ1-5; no clear D. Germline V gene data show CDR1 as KGHDR and CDR2 as SFDVKD. Deletions cut 3 bases from V and 9 bases from J, with 8 bases between. This CDR3 contains 12 residues. DNA of the CDR3: TGTGCCACCAGTGATGATTTGGGGCCCCAGCATTTT. Its protein product is CATSDDLGPQHF.

The rearrangement uses TRBV30 and TRBJ2-1; no definite D call. V lost 0 bases and J lost 4, with 13 bases in between. This CDR3 spans 15 amino acids. CDR1 and CDR2 from the germline V gene are GTSNPN and SVGIG (reference sequence). The CDR3 is CAWSVQKGQYNEQFF. CDR3 DNA: TGTGCCTGGAGTGTACAAAAAGGGCAGTACAATGAGCAGTTCTTC. Drawing the rest from reference TRBV30 and TRBJ2-1, the complete variable domain is SQTIHQWPATLVQPVGSPLSLECTVEGTSNPNLYWYRQAAGRGLQLLFYSVGIGQISSEVPQNLSASRPQDRQFILSSKKLLLSDSGFYLCAWSVQKGQYNEQFFGPGTRLTVL.

The chain links TRBV18 to TRBJ1-1, with 8 bases that match TRBD1. Germline CDR1 and CDR2: KGHSH and LQKENI. This CDR3 is 15 amino acids long. V shed 3 bases and J 5 bases; nucleotides not matched to a gene: 8. CDR3 sequence: CASSPLDRARTEAFF. The DNA for the CDR3 is TGTGCCAGCTCACCCTTGGACAGGGCGAGGACTGAAGCTTTCTTT.

The V call is TRBV14, the J call TRBJ2-7; 9 nucleotides agree with TRBD1. CDR3 length: 16 amino acids. Looked up from germline, CDR1 is SGHDN and CDR2 is FVKESK. J lost 6 bases, V lost 3 bases, and 12 bases had no gene match. DNA of the CDR3: TGTGCCAGCAGCCACAGATTGGGACAGGGCTCCCTCGAGCAGTACTTC. Translating it yields CASSHRLGQGSLEQYF. The full variable domain, its missing parts supplied by reference TRBV14 and TRBJ2-7, is EAGVTQFPSHSVIEKGQTVTLRCDPISGHDNLYWYRRVMGKEIKFLLHFVKESKQDESGMPNNRFLAERTGGTYSTLKVQPAELEDSGVYFCASSHRLGQGSLEQYFGPGTRLTVT.

This rearrangement joins TRBV5-4 to TRBJ1-2, with 9 positions matching TRBD1. In germline, CDR1 is SGHNT, CDR2 YYREEE (reference sequence). CDR3 size: 19 residues. The ends lost 1 base at V and 5 bases at J; junction bases unmatched: 18. CDR3 bases: TGTGCCAGCAGCTTGAGAAAATGGGGTGGGACAGGGAAAAAATATGGCTACACCTTC. It yields the protein CASSLRKWGGTGKKYGYTF.

The rearrangement links TRBV20-1 to TRBJ1-1; TRBD1 aligns across 7 bases. The CDR3 totals 15 residues. V dropped 3 bases and J dropped 0; count of bases not matched to a gene: 7. Germline CDR1 reads DFQATT; CDR2 reads SNEGSKA (reference sequence). CDR3 amino acids: CSASPGTVMNTEAFF. The CDR3 DNA reads as TGCAGTGCTAGTCCCGGGACAGTCATGAACACTGAAGCTTTCTTT.